Below, 7 T cell receptor beta chains from the same sample are listed, as sequenced in a study of vaccination effects on CD4 cells after COVID-19. Ahead of sequencing, the ViraFEST assay grew antigen-specific CD4+ T cells using viral peptide pools. Once cultured for 10 to 11 days, the cells underwent separation to obtain CD4+ T cells. Each participant was given two doses of one vaccine (BNT162b2 or mRNA-1273). TCRdb's copy holds only in-frame clones and misses some; the assay was immunoSEQ multiplex PCR. The table has 25,000 to 35,000 clones, around 80% seen once. For these receptors, no antigen is known. Material: CD4+ T cells from PBMCs cultured with SARS-CoV-2 spike peptides, obtained after COVID-19 vaccination. All receptors come from a human donor who received a COVID-19 vaccine. Some clones in this sample may be carry-over from other donors' samples.

The V call is TRBV30, the J call TRBJ2-3, with 11 bases aligning to TRBD2. V dropped 0 bases and J dropped 4; count of bases not matched to a gene: 6. Germline V gene lookup returns CDR1 GTSNPN and CDR2 SVGIG (reference sequence). CDR3 length: 16 amino acids. CDR3 DNA sequence: TGTGCCTGGAGTGTCGGGCTAGCGGGGGGTTCAGATACGCAGTATTTT. Translating it yields CAWSVGLAGGSDTQYF.

This sequence joins TRBV6-5 and TRBJ2-6, with a possible D match to TRBD2 (6 bases). The V gene's germline CDR1 is MNHEY and CDR2 SVGAGI. V was shortened by 7 bases and J by 2 bases, with 12 bases between the two germline ends. The CDR3 loop spans 15 amino acids. The CDR3 here is CASTRGEAGANVLTF. CDR3 coding DNA: TGTGCCAGCACGCGAGGGGAGGCTGGGGCCAACGTCCTGACTTTC.

The CDR3 loop reads CASSLPYNEQFF. The DNA of the CDR3 is TGTGCCAGCAGTTTACCTTACAATGAGCAGTTCTTC. This sequence joins TRBV28 and TRBJ2-1; D gene ambiguous. With 2 bases removed from V and 4 bases from J, the gap between germline ends came to 3 bases. Germline loops: CDR1 MDHEN, CDR2 SYDVKM. CDR3 length: 12 residues.

The V call is TRBV2, the J call TRBJ1-1; D is perhaps TRBD1 (5 bases). CDR3 length equals 15 residues. CDR1 is SNHLY, CDR2 FYNNEI, per germline. V lost 6 bases, J lost 5 bases, and 19 bases lay in between. CDR3 nucleotides: TGTGCCAGCAGATTACTCCTCGGGGCCGGGACTGAAGCTTTCTTT. It codes for CASRLLLGAGTEAFF.

The genes are TRBV12-3 or TRBV12-4 and TRBJ2-3; 7 bases fit TRBD1. Germline trimming cut 3 bases from V and 6 bases from J; bases unmatched to any gene: 3. This CDR3 has 13 residues. The CDR3 nucleotides read TGTGCCAGCAGTTTTGAACAGGGGGATACGCAGTATTTT. Residues: CASSFEQGDTQYF.

This clone was detected a few times. This chain joins TRBV2 and TRBJ2-3; D is unclear. The length of the CDR3 is 15 residues. V lost 2 bases to trimming and J lost 1 base, with 10 bases between them. Germline-derived CDR1 and CDR2 are SNHLY and FYNNEI. The CDR3 sequence: CASSESPPGTDTQYF. The CDR3 nucleotides read TGTGCCAGCAGTGAAAGCCCACCCGGCACAGATACGCAGTATTTT.

This chain uses TRBV7-8 with TRBJ1-3; a weak D match, TRBD1 (6 bases). The CDR3 is 13 residues long. Germline lookup yields CDR1 SGHVS and CDR2 FQNEAQ. The V and J ends lost 10 bases and 0 bases respectively, with 10 bases between them. CDR3 amino acids: CATRDISGNTIYF. The CDR3 DNA follows: TGTGCCACTCGGGACATCTCTGGAAACACCATATATTTT.